This TCR beta chain comes out of a study of T-cell memory formation after mild COVID-19. TCRdb reprocessed the 5' RACE reads via MiXCR and lists one record per CDR3 protein. The table has about 440,000 distinct CDR3 sequences, 20% seen once; the top ten hold 7.5% to 10%. This clonotype was found a few times. Trimming took 4 bases from V and 2 from J, leaving 9 bases between them. The length of the CDR3 is 14 residues. Germline CDR1 and CDR2: LGHDT and YNNKEL (reference sequence). This sequence was found in an adult woman who had mild COVID-19 (a few samples of this study predate the infection). Cell type and time point are not known. The rearrangement uses TRBV3-1 and TRBJ2-4; possible D gene TRBD1, 6 bases. Sequenced input: PBMCs or a T cell subset sorted from them (not recorded which). This chain's CDR3 is CASSRGGTKNIQYF. For the CDR3, the DNA is TGTGCCAGCAGCCGAGGGGGAACCAAAAACATTCAGTACTTC.